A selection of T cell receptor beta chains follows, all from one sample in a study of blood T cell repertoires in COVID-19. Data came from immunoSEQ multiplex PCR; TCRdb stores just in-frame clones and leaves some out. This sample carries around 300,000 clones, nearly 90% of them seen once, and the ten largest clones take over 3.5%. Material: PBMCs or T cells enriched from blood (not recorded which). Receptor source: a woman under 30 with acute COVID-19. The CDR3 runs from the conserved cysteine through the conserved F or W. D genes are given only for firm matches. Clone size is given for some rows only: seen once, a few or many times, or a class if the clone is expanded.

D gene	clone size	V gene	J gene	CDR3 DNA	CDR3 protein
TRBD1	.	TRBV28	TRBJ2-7	TGTGCCAGCAGTCAGAGGACAGGGGGCTACGAGCAGTACTTC	CASSQRTGGYEQYF
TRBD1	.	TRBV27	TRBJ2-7	TGTGCCAGCAGTTTGCAACGACAGGGGACCGAGCAGTACTTC	CASSLQRQGTEQYF
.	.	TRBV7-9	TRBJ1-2	TGTGCCAGCAGCTTAGACGGGTACACACTTGGGTACACCTTC	CASSLDGYTLGYTF
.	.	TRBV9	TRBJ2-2	TGTGCCAGCAGCGTAGCGATAGTTCTCGGGGAGCTGTTTTTT	CASSVAIVLGELFF
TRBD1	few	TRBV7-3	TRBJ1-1	TGTGCCAGCAGCCGGGGACAGACTTTATACACTGAAGCTTTCTTT	CASSRGQTLYTEAFF
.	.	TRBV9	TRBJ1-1	TGTGCCAGCAGCCCCCCACTTGGGCAGCCTGAGATGAACACTGAAGCTTTCTTT	CASSPPLGQPEMNTEAFF
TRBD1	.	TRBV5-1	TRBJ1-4	TGCGCCAGCAGCCCCTGGCAGGGGGGACCTAATGAAAAACTGTTTTTT	CASSPWQGGPNEKLFF
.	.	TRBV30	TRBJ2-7	TGTGCCTGGAGTGGACTTACCTACAGCGGTCCGGACTACGAGCAGTACTTC	CAWSGLTYSGPDYEQYF
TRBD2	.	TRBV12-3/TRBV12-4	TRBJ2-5	TGTGCCAGCAGTTTCGGGAGGGAAGAGACCCAGTACTTC	CASSFGREETQYF
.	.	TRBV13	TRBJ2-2	TGTGCCAGCAGCTACGACTATCTGTCCGTCACCGGGGAGCTGTTTTTT	CASSYDYLSVTGELFF
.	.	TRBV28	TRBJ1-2	TGTGCCAGCAAAGACGGGGGGAGCAGGAACTATGGCTACACCTTC	CASKDGGSRNYGYTF
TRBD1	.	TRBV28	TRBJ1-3	TGTGCCAGCAGCCTCACAGGGGCCGGAAACACCATATATTTT	CASSLTGAGNTIYF
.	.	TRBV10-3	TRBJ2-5	TGTGCCATCAGTGAGGGACAGTATCAAGAGACCCAGTACTTC	CAISEGQYQETQYF
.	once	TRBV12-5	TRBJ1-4	TGTGCTAGTGGTTTTTTGGAGGGCCGGGGTGAAAAACTGTTTTTT	CASGFLEGRGEKLFF